The clone carrying this TCR beta chain was counted at least ten times. The antigen remains undetermined. RNA transcripts provided the source from which TCR beta CDR3 regions were amplified. An initial round of RT-PCR targeting the TCR CDR3 relied on the HTBI primer set. TCRdb re-derived calls from the multiplex PCR reads in MiXCR, one entry per CDR3 protein. Of around 720,000 distinct CDR3 sequences listed, around a third are singletons. Researchers defined stable Graves' hyperthyroidism as no ophthalmopathy progression within 18 months. The hyperthyroidism was newly diagnosed and had lasted under 2 months; the patients were aged 18 to 65. This specimen belongs to a study of T cells in Graves' hyperthyroidism and ophthalmopathy. Study in general: The blood sample was taken at first diagnosis, before treatment began.

Germline V gene data show CDR1 as LNHNV and CDR2 as YYDKDF (reference sequence). Trimming took 1 base from V and 0 from J, leaving 10 bases between them. This CDR3 comprises 16 residues. The study's findings and limits: The model's output predicted ophthalmopathy at a median of 6.5 months prior to onset.

Source material: blood. This chain joins TRBV15 and TRBJ1-5, with D perhaps TRBD1 (5 bases). The sequence derives from a woman aged 40 to 49 with Graves' hyperthyroidism. The DNA for the CDR3 is TGTGCCACCAGCAGAGCCCGGACAATTAGCAATCAGCCCCAGCATTTT. Translated, it gives CATSRARTISNQPQHF.